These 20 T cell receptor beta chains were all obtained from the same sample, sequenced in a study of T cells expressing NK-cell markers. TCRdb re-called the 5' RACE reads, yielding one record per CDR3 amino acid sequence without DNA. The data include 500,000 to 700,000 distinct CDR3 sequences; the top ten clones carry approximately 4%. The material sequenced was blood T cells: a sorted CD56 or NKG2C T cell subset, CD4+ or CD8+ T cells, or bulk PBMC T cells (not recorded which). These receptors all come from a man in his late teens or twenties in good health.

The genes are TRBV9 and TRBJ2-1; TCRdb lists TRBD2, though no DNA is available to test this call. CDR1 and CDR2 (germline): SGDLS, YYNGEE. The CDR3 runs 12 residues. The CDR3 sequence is CASSSRTSGQFF.

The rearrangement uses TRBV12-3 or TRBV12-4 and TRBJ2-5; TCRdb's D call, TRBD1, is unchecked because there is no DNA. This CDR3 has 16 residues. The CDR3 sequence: CASQNLQGALGQTQYF.

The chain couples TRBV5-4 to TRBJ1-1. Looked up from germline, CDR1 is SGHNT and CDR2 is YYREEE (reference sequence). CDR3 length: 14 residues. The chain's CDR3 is CASSLGQGAGEAFF.

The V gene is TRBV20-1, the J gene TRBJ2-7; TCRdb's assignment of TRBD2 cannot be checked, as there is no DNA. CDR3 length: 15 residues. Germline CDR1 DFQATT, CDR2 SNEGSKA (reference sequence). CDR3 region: CSARDEAGSSYEQYF.

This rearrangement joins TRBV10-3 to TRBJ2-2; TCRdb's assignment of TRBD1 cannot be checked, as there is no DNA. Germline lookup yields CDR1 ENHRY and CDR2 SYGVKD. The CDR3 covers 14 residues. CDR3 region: CAISGTGTPGELFF.

This CDR3 reads CASSSVAGTSGSNSYNEQFF. J is TRBJ2-1 and V is TRBV5-1; without DNA, the TCRdb call of TRBD2 cannot be checked. Germline assignment: CDR1 SGHRS and CDR2 YFSETQ. The CDR3 has 20 residues.

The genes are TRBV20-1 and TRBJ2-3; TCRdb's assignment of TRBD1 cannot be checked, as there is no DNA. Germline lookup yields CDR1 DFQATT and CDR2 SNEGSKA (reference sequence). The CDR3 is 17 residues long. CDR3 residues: CSATKRRDRGGADTQYF.

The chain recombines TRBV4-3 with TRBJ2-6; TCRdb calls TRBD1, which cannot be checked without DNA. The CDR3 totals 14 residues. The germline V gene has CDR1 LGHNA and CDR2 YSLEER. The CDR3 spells CASSQGGRANVLTF.

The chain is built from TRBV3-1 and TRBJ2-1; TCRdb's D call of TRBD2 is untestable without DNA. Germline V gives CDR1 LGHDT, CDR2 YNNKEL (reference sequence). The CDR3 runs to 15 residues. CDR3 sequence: CASRRTGTRVNEQFF.

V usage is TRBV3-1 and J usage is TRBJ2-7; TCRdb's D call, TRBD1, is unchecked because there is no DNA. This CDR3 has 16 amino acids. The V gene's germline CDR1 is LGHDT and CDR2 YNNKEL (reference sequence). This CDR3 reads CASSQDSSAYSYEQYF.

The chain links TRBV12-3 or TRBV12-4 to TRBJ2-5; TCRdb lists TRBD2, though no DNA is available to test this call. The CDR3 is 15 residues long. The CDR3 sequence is CASSSSGRAKETQYF.

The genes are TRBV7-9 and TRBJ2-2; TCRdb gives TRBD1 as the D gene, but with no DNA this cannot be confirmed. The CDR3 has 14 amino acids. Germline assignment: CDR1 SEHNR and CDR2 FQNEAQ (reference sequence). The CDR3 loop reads CAPQETVDTGELFF.

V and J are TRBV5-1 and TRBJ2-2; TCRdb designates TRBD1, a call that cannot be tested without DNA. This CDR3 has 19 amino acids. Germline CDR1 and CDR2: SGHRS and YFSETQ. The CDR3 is CASSPKGSGTGSLSGELFF.

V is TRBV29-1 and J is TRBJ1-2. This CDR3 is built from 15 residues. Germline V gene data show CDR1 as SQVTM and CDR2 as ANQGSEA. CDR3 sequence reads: CSVDSGAPPYGRYTF.

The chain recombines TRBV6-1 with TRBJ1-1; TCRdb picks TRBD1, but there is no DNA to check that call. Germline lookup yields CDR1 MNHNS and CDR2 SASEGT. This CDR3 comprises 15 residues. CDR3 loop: CASYPPGTARTEAFF.

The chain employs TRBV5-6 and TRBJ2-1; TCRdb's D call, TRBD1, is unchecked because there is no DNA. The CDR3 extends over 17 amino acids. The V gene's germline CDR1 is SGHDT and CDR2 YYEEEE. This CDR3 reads CASSLVLAGPSPYEQFF.

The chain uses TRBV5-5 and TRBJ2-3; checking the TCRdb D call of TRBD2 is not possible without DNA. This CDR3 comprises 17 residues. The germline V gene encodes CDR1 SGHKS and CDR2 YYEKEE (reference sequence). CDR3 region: CASSPNTGTSFTDTQYF.

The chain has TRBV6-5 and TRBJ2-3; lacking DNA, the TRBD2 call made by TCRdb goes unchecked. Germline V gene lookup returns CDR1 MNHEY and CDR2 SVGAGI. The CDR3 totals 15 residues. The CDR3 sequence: CASSYAGGLTDTQYF.

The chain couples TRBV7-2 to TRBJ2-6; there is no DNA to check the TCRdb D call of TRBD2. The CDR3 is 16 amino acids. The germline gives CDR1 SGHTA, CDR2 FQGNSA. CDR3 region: CASSRDGGRSANVLTF.

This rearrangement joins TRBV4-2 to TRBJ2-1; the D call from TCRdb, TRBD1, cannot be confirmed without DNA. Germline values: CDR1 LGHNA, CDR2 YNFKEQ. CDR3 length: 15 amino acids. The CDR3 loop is CASSHNKGAYNEQFF.